This TCR beta chain was recorded in a study of blood T cell repertoires in COVID-19 (dated by TCRdb to 2020 to 2022). About the full investigation: The collaborator samples originated in the United States, Italy and Spain and spanned the acute and convalescent phases of COVID-19. The repertoires were made available in a free public database intended to serve as a resource for research on the immune response to SARS-CoV-2. Where available, HLA class I and class II types were obtained from metadata supplied by the sample provider rather than from assay-based typing. Deeply sampled blood TCRbeta repertoires from subjects exposed to, actively infected with, or recovered from COVID-19 were included in the dataset. The material from the prospective study consisted of cDNA or gDNA derived from T cells, B-cell-depleted T cells, or PBMCs. A de-identified subject ID, COVID-19 status, age in years and sex were almost always included in the sample metadata. The samples were drawn from the first 160 participants of the ongoing ImmuneRACE study and from over a thousand subjects provided by 6 global collaborators. What the authors observed across the whole study: How much clinical and demographic metadata was included differed by source and by participant, and the metadata was provided uncurated.

Each collaborating institution followed its own protocols to collect whole blood in K2EDTA tubes. For TCRbeta analysis, collaborators shipped samples as frozen whole blood, isolated PBMCs, or DNA extracted from either of those sample types. TCRbeta CDR3 regions were amplified from genomic DNA by means of the immunoSEQ Assay, a bias-controlled multiplex PCR. Per the original workflow: The number of nucleated cells in each sample was estimated by amplification of reference gene primers within the assay. To quantify the absolute abundance of each unique TCRbeta CDR3 rearrangement, sequence reads were collapsed and filtered. For each sample, productive Simpson clonality was calculated as the square root of Simpson's diversity index across productive rearrangements. Entries here come from immuneACCESS through TCRdb and include only in-frame sequences with V and J called. Some clones fail to appear in such tables; in the studies checked, an unresolved V gene covers under half of the shortfall, and the cause of the remainder is unknown. That table is the source of V, J and clone size, and D and trimming were worked out from the DNA. The sample table contains 100,000 to 150,000 clones; only one count was recorded for approximately 90% of them. The ten largest make up about a tenth of the sample.

As regards this clone: Its antigen remains unidentified. No base quality information exists; no much larger clone differs at one position.

V is pared back by 4 bases and J by 1 base, with 10 bases lying between the germline termini. The CDR3 has 14 amino acids, counting the end cysteine and phenylalanine. The only DNA kept is the CDR3, 42 bases in frame from the first base. According to the germline V gene, CDR1 reads MNHEY and CDR2 reads SVGAGI. The sample comprised peripheral blood. The sequence links TRBV6-5 to TRBJ1-1; the D gene lacks a confident call. The clonotype comes from a man aged 50 to 59 with acute or convalescent COVID-19. The sequenced DNA is TGTGCCAGCAGTTTAGCGGAGGCGAACACTGAAGCTTTCTTT. This codes for CASSLAEANTEAFF.